Following are 8 T cell receptor beta chains from one sample sequenced in a study of cytotoxic CD8 clonotypes in ibrutinib-treated CLL. TCRdb's table, derived via immunoSEQ multiplex PCR, lists solely in-frame clones and lacks some. The sample includes approximately 190,000 clones, approximately 79% of them seen just once. The sample here was PBMCs, taken after 12 months of ibrutinib treatment. Source of these receptors: a human donor with chronic lymphocytic leukemia.

This chain connects TRBV5-1 to TRBJ2-5; 10 nucleotides line up with TRBD2. Trimming at V came to 2 bases and at J to 5 bases, leaving 9 bases not matched to a gene. The germline gives CDR1 SGHRS, CDR2 YFSETQ. The CDR3 is 16 amino acids. CDR3 coding DNA: TGCGCCAGCAGCTTACAAGCGGGAGGGCGGCGGGAGACCCAGTACTTC. It is translated as CASSLQAGGRRETQYF.

This chain connects TRBV10-1 to TRBJ1-2; tentatively, D is TRBD1 (5 bases). Germline V CDR1 and CDR2: WNHNN, SYGVQD (reference sequence). Trimming cost V 3 bases and J 3 bases, with 8 bases left between them. CDR3 length: 13 amino acids. The CDR3 reads CASSDGTYYGYTF. In DNA form, the CDR3 reads TGCGCCAGCAGTGATGGGACCTACTATGGCTACACCTTC.

The chain links TRBV27 to TRBJ1-2; the D gene is possibly TRBD1 (5 bases). CDR3 length: 14 residues. The ends were cut back, 7 bases at V and 13 bases at J, with 25 bases in the middle. Germline CDR1 is MNHEY and CDR2 is SMNVEV (reference sequence). The CDR3 reads CASTTRTGALGLTF. The CDR3 DNA sequence: TGTGCCAGCACCACTAGAACCGGGGCCCTGGGTCTCACCTTC.

V usage is TRBV5-4 and J usage is TRBJ1-1, with 7 nucleotides matching TRBD1. The CDR3 runs 14 residues. J was trimmed by 0 bases and V by 4 bases; bases with no gene match: 3. Looked up from germline, CDR1 is SGHNT and CDR2 is YYREEE (reference sequence). The chain's CDR3 is CASSTGQMNTEAFF. The DNA of the CDR3 is TGTGCCAGCAGCACGGGACAGATGAACACTGAAGCTTTCTTT.

The V and J genes are TRBV4-1 and TRBJ2-1, with TRBD1 matching 10 bases. Per the germline V gene, CDR1 is MGHRA and CDR2 is YSYEKL. V was clipped by 5 bases and J by 7 bases; unmatched bases: 17. The CDR3 totals 18 residues. The CDR3 here is CASSSHGRGTGVGNEQFF. CDR3 in DNA: TGCGCCAGCAGCTCCCACGGCCGGGGGACAGGGGTTGGGAATGAGCAGTTCTTC.

The chain is built from TRBV9 and TRBJ2-3, with 9 positions matching TRBD2. Germline V gives CDR1 SGDLS, CDR2 YYNGEE. J was trimmed by 2 bases and V by 4 bases; bases with no gene match: 5. CDR3 size: 15 residues. The CDR3 reads CASSPRGGYTDTQYF. CDR3 bases: TGTGCCAGCAGCCCGCGGGGGGGATACACAGATACGCAGTATTTT.

The rearrangement links TRBV6-1 to TRBJ2-7, with 11 bases that match TRBD2. The CDR3 spans 17 residues. Germline V gene sequence: CDR1 MNHNS, CDR2 SASEGT. The junction had 10 bases not matched to a gene; V was cut back by 3 bases and J by 3 bases. CDR3 bases: TGTGCCAGCAGTGAGGCCCCTCTAGCGGGGGGATACTACGAGCAGTACTTC. Protein: CASSEAPLAGGYYEQYF.

The chain links TRBV5-1 to TRBJ2-4, with D unresolved. Between the trimmed V and J ends, which lost 2 bases and 0 bases, there was a span of 9 bases. This CDR3 has 15 amino acids. The germline gives CDR1 SGHRS, CDR2 YFSETQ. CDR3 nucleotide sequence: TGCGCCAGCAGCTTCAGAGCACTAGCCAAAAACATTCAGTACTTC. Protein sequence: CASSFRALAKNIQYF.